The TCR beta chain under discussion was sequenced for a study of OX40 agonist ivuxolimab in advanced cancers. Across the whole study: All patients had ivuxolimab intravenously every 2 weeks at 0.01 to 10 mg/kg.

Only in-frame clones appear in the TCRdb table, and some are missing; sequencing was by immunoSEQ multiplex PCR. The sample carries approximately 91,000 clones, about 86% recorded once. A note on this clone: Its antigen is not known.

The V gene's germline CDR1 is MNHEY and CDR2 SVGAGI. The CDR3 length is 13 residues. Trimming removed 5 bases from V and 6 bases from J; junction bases left unmatched: 7. Study-wide results and limits: At 0.1 to 3.0 mg/kg, CD4+ and CD8+ blood T cells expanded clonally by week 6.

The input for sequencing was CD4+ or CD8+ T cells sorted from blood, taken in a trial of the OX40 agonist ivuxolimab. The J gene is TRBJ2-7, the V gene TRBV6-5; 7 bases are shared with TRBD1. This TCR was sampled from an adult with an advanced solid tumor such as melanoma, head and neck, liver or kidney cancer. The CDR3 is CASSNPTGSEQYF. The CDR3 DNA follows: TGTGCCAGCAGTAACCCGACAGGGAGCGAGCAGTACTTC.